These T cell receptor beta chains were read from a single sample in a study of HIV-infected patients and healthy controls. TCRdb ran MiXCR on the 5' RACE reads and lists one entry per CDR3 protein. The data show around 7,400 distinct CDR3 sequences, about a tenth seen once. The material sequenced was blood, taken before antiretroviral therapy. The receptors shown here come from an adult with HIV infection. Both conserved end residues are part of each CDR3. D genes are given only for firm matches. Clone size is shown for a subset of rows, as once, few, many or a class of expanded clone.

clone_size: many; d_call: NA; v_call: TRBV29-1; j_call: TRBJ1-5; cdr3_aa: CSVEGGVGDQPQHF; cdr3_nt: TGCAGCGTTGAAGGGGGGGTCGGGGATCAGCCCCAGCATTTT
clone_size: many; d_call: NA; v_call: TRBV10-3; j_call: TRBJ2-2; cdr3_aa: CAISDPKLAGELFF; cdr3_nt: TGTGCCATCAGTGACCCTAAACTAGCCGGGGAGCTGTTTTTT
clone_size: many; d_call: NA; v_call: TRBV7-3; j_call: TRBJ2-5; cdr3_aa: CASSLTDGKETQYF; cdr3_nt: TGTGCCAGCAGCTTAACCGACGGGAAAGAGACCCAGTACTTC
clone_size: medium-sized; d_call: NA; v_call: TRBV29-1; j_call: TRBJ1-1; cdr3_aa: CSVDTGRNTEAFF; cdr3_nt: TGCAGCGTTGATACAGGACGGAACACTGAAGCTTTCTTT
clone_size: medium-sized; d_call: NA; v_call: TRBV2; j_call: TRBJ2-5; cdr3_aa: CANQRGQEETQYF; cdr3_nt: TGTGCCAACCAACGGGGGCAGGAAGAGACCCAGTACTTC
clone_size: many; d_call: NA; v_call: TRBV19; j_call: TRBJ1-3; cdr3_aa: CASIHSSGNTIYF; cdr3_nt: TGTGCCAGTATCCACAGTTCTGGAAACACCATATATTTT
clone_size: medium-sized; d_call: NA; v_call: TRBV20-1; j_call: TRBJ2-1; cdr3_aa: CSPGQRGQKQFF; cdr3_nt: TGCAGCCCCGGCCAGCGGGGACAGAAGCAGTTCTTC
clone_size: medium-sized; d_call: NA; v_call: TRBV20-1; j_call: TRBJ2-4; cdr3_aa: CSARGGAKNIQYF; cdr3_nt: TGCAGTGCTAGAGGGGGAGCCAAAAACATTCAGTACTTC
clone_size: medium-sized; d_call: NA; v_call: TRBV3-1; j_call: TRBJ2-1; cdr3_aa: CASSLERSYNEQFF; cdr3_nt: TGTGCCAGCAGCCTAGAGCGCTCCTACAATGAGCAGTTCTTC
clone_size: NA; d_call: NA; v_call: TRBV5-1; j_call: TRBJ2-1; cdr3_aa: CASSLSSYNEQFF; cdr3_nt: TGCGCCAGCAGCTTAAGCTCCTACAATGAGCAGTTCTTC
clone_size: many; d_call: NA; v_call: TRBV12-3/TRBV12-4; j_call: TRBJ1-1; cdr3_aa: CASSLGQNTEAFF; cdr3_nt: TGTGCCAGCAGTCTCGGACAGAACACTGAAGCTTTCTTT
clone_size: medium-sized; d_call: NA; v_call: TRBV7-9; j_call: TRBJ1-2; cdr3_aa: CASSFSEFYYGYTF; cdr3_nt: TGTGCCAGCAGCTTTTCCGAGTTCTACTATGGCTACACCTTC
clone_size: many; d_call: NA; v_call: TRBV14; j_call: TRBJ2-7; cdr3_aa: CASSLARGPSYEQYF; cdr3_nt: TGTGCCAGCAGCCTAGCGAGAGGCCCTTCCTACGAGCAGTACTTC
clone_size: NA; d_call: NA; v_call: TRBV5-6; j_call: TRBJ2-5; cdr3_aa: CASSLQETQYF; cdr3_nt: TGTGCCAGCAGCCTCCAAGAGACCCAGTACTTC
clone_size: many; d_call: TRBD1; v_call: TRBV12-3/TRBV12-4; j_call: TRBJ1-2; cdr3_aa: CASSLGDRVVSDYGYTF; cdr3_nt: TGTGCCAGCAGTTTGGGAGACAGGGTCGTCAGCGACTATGGCTACACCTTC
clone_size: medium-sized; d_call: TRBD1; v_call: TRBV28; j_call: TRBJ1-5; cdr3_aa: CASSLRDRGANQPQHF; cdr3_nt: TGTGCCAGCAGTCTCCGGGACAGGGGAGCCAATCAGCCCCAGCATTTT
clone_size: many; d_call: NA; v_call: TRBV11-2; j_call: TRBJ2-3; cdr3_aa: CASRVGTTDTQYF; cdr3_nt: TGTGCCAGCAGGGTCGGGACCACAGATACGCAGTATTTT
clone_size: few; d_call: TRBD2; v_call: TRBV5-4; j_call: TRBJ2-3; cdr3_aa: CASSLGLAGATDTQYF; cdr3_nt: TGTGCCAGCAGCTTAGGACTAGCGGGGGCCACAGATACGCAGTATTTT
clone_size: NA; d_call: NA; v_call: TRBV29-1; j_call: TRBJ2-5; cdr3_aa: CSVGGGVETQYF; cdr3_nt: TGCAGCGTTGGTGGGGGAGTAGAGACCCAGTACTTC
clone_size: medium-sized; d_call: NA; v_call: TRBV4-1; j_call: TRBJ2-6; cdr3_aa: CASSQESGLVGPSGANVLTF; cdr3_nt: TGCGCCAGCAGCCAAGAATCTGGACTCGTAGGACCCTCTGGGGCCAACGTCCTGACTTTC
clone_size: medium-sized; d_call: NA; v_call: TRBV7-3; j_call: TRBJ2-3; cdr3_aa: CASSLRTVADTQYF; cdr3_nt: TGTGCCAGCAGCCTACGGACAGTTGCAGATACGCAGTATTTT
clone_size: many; d_call: NA; v_call: TRBV20-1; j_call: TRBJ1-2; cdr3_aa: CSARALMGGYTF; cdr3_nt: TGCAGTGCTAGAGCCCTGATGGGAGGCTACACCTTC
clone_size: many; d_call: NA; v_call: TRBV7-2; j_call: TRBJ2-7; cdr3_aa: CASSLASLEQYF; cdr3_nt: TGTGCCAGCAGCTTAGCCAGTCTGGAGCAGTACTTC
clone_size: medium-sized; d_call: TRBD1; v_call: TRBV20-1; j_call: TRBJ2-7; cdr3_aa: CSARADTGGGYEQYF; cdr3_nt: TGCAGTGCTAGGGCTGATACAGGGGGAGGCTACGAGCAGTACTTC
clone_size: many; d_call: NA; v_call: TRBV7-3; j_call: TRBJ2-1; cdr3_aa: CASSPNGQTRLSYNEQFF; cdr3_nt: TGTGCCAGCAGCCCTAATGGGCAGACTAGGCTAAGCTACAATGAGCAGTTCTTC
clone_size: many; d_call: TRBD2; v_call: TRBV6-5; j_call: TRBJ2-1; cdr3_aa: CASSPTSGGYNEQFF; cdr3_nt: TGTGCCAGCAGCCCTACTAGCGGGGGTTACAATGAGCAGTTCTTC
clone_size: many; d_call: NA; v_call: TRBV27; j_call: TRBJ1-5; cdr3_aa: CASSPIVSAREQPQHF; cdr3_nt: TGTGCCAGCAGTCCAATCGTATCCGCGAGGGAACAGCCCCAGCATTTT
clone_size: many; d_call: TRBD2; v_call: TRBV20-1; j_call: TRBJ2-7; cdr3_aa: CSARSPGLERSYEQYF; cdr3_nt: TGCAGTGCTAGAAGCCCCGGACTAGAACGCTCCTACGAGCAGTACTTC
clone_size: few; d_call: TRBD1; v_call: TRBV20-1; j_call: TRBJ1-4; cdr3_aa: CSARTGGSEKLFF; cdr3_nt: TGCAGTGCACGGACAGGGGGCTCTGAAAAACTGTTTTTT
clone_size: NA; d_call: NA; v_call: TRBV4-2; j_call: TRBJ2-7; cdr3_aa: CASSQRDAYEQYF; cdr3_nt: TGTGCCAGCAGCCAGAGGGACGCATACGAGCAGTACTTC
clone_size: NA; d_call: TRBD2; v_call: TRBV4-2; j_call: TRBJ2-3; cdr3_aa: CASSRSGSGADTQYF; cdr3_nt: TGTGCCAGCAGCCGGAGCGGGAGTGGGGCAGATACGCAGTATTTT
clone_size: medium-sized; d_call: NA; v_call: TRBV5-1; j_call: TRBJ1-2; cdr3_aa: CASSLGRDSLYGYTF; cdr3_nt: TGCGCCAGCAGCTTGGGCCGGGACTCCCTCTATGGCTACACCTTC
clone_size: NA; d_call: TRBD1; v_call: TRBV6-1; j_call: TRBJ2-7; cdr3_aa: CASSADRVYEQYF; cdr3_nt: TGTGCCAGCAGTGCCGACAGGGTCTACGAGCAGTACTTC
clone_size: many; d_call: NA; v_call: TRBV20-1; j_call: TRBJ1-5; cdr3_aa: CSARDLAGADGANQPQHF; cdr3_nt: TGCAGTGCTAGAGATTTGGCGGGGGCGGATGGGGCAAATCAGCCCCAGCATTTT
clone_size: many; d_call: NA; v_call: TRBV4-1; j_call: TRBJ2-5; cdr3_aa: CASSRQGLETQYF; cdr3_nt: TGCGCCAGCAGCCGTCAGGGTTTGGAGACCCAGTACTTC
clone_size: NA; d_call: TRBD1; v_call: TRBV29-1; j_call: TRBJ2-7; cdr3_aa: CSVDRGPYEQYF; cdr3_nt: TGCAGCGTAGACAGGGGGCCCTACGAGCAGTACTTC
clone_size: medium-sized; d_call: NA; v_call: TRBV11-2; j_call: TRBJ2-7; cdr3_aa: CASSLEVRSSYEQYF; cdr3_nt: TGTGCCAGCAGCTTAGAGGTTAGGAGCTCCTACGAGCAGTACTTC
clone_size: medium-sized; d_call: NA; v_call: TRBV29-1; j_call: TRBJ2-1; cdr3_aa: CSLLGVGNEQFF; cdr3_nt: TGCAGCCTTTTAGGAGTAGGCAATGAGCAGTTCTTC
clone_size: NA; d_call: TRBD1; v_call: TRBV11-2; j_call: TRBJ2-3; cdr3_aa: CASSPPGGQGSSDTQYF; cdr3_nt: TGTGCCAGCAGCCCCCCCGGAGGACAGGGGTCATCAGATACGCAGTATTTT
clone_size: medium-sized; d_call: TRBD2; v_call: TRBV7-3; j_call: TRBJ2-7; cdr3_aa: CASSSLAGDEQYF; cdr3_nt: TGTGCCAGCAGCTCCCTGGCGGGAGACGAGCAGTACTTC
clone_size: medium-sized; d_call: NA; v_call: TRBV28; j_call: TRBJ1-4; cdr3_aa: CASSRAGTSLINEKLFF; cdr3_nt: TGTGCCAGCAGTCGAGCGGGAACCTCTTTGATTAATGAAAAACTGTTTTTT
clone_size: NA; d_call: NA; v_call: TRBV30; j_call: TRBJ2-7; cdr3_aa: CAWSVQSGNYEQYF; cdr3_nt: TGTGCCTGGAGTGTACAAAGCGGTAACTACGAGCAGTACTTC
clone_size: many; d_call: TRBD2; v_call: TRBV4-2; j_call: TRBJ2-5; cdr3_aa: CASSQLPGLAGGGETQYF; cdr3_nt: TGTGCCAGCAGCCAATTACCGGGACTAGCGGGGGGTGGAGAGACCCAGTACTTC
clone_size: medium-sized; d_call: NA; v_call: TRBV4-1; j_call: TRBJ1-1; cdr3_aa: CASSPQEGPNTEAFF; cdr3_nt: TGCGCCAGCAGCCCCCAAGAGGGGCCAAACACTGAAGCTTTCTTT
clone_size: many; d_call: NA; v_call: TRBV30; j_call: TRBJ1-4; cdr3_aa: CAWSQAGEKLFF; cdr3_nt: TGTGCCTGGAGTCAGGCAGGTGAAAAACTGTTTTTT
clone_size: medium-sized; d_call: NA; v_call: TRBV5-1; j_call: TRBJ2-5; cdr3_aa: CASSYGKTQETQYF; cdr3_nt: TGCGCCAGCAGCTATGGGAAAACCCAAGAGACCCAGTACTTC
clone_size: medium-sized; d_call: TRBD1; v_call: TRBV12-3/TRBV12-4; j_call: TRBJ2-7; cdr3_aa: CASSPGTGLPTGQYF; cdr3_nt: TGTGCCAGCAGTCCCGGGACAGGCCTCCCTACGGGGCAGTACTTC
clone_size: medium-sized; d_call: TRBD2; v_call: TRBV28; j_call: TRBJ2-5; cdr3_aa: CASSDSLAGQETQYF; cdr3_nt: TGTGCCAGCAGTGACAGTCTAGCGGGCCAAGAGACCCAGTACTTC
clone_size: many; d_call: TRBD2; v_call: TRBV29-1; j_call: TRBJ2-7; cdr3_aa: CSAKAGVELEQYF; cdr3_nt: TGCAGCGCTAAAGCGGGAGTGGAGCTCGAGCAGTACTTC
clone_size: medium-sized; d_call: TRBD2; v_call: TRBV4-2; j_call: TRBJ2-7; cdr3_aa: CASSQEESGAYEQYF; cdr3_nt: TGTGCCAGCAGCCAAGAGGAGAGCGGGGCATACGAGCAGTACTTC
clone_size: medium-sized; d_call: TRBD2; v_call: TRBV10-3; j_call: TRBJ2-2; cdr3_aa: CAIKREGQRGELFF; cdr3_nt: TGTGCCATCAAGAGGGAGGGCCAGAGAGGGGAGCTGTTTTTT
clone_size: NA; d_call: NA; v_call: TRBV11-2; j_call: TRBJ2-3; cdr3_aa: CASSLAGGTGDTQYF; cdr3_nt: TGTGCCAGCAGCTTAGCAGGGGGGACTGGAGATACGCAGTATTTT